The next 13 T cell receptor beta chains were all read from a single sample in a study of T cell responses to AZD1222 COVID-19 vaccine. Sequenced by immunoSEQ multiplex PCR; TCRdb stores in-frame clones only, minus some. The profile shows some 200,000 clones, approximately 94% of them singletons. This specimen consisted of peripheral blood, obtained 28 days after the second dose of the MenACWY control vaccine. The receptors were gathered from an adult who received the MenACWY meningococcal vaccine as a control.

The chain employs TRBV9 and TRBJ2-1; TRBD1 matches 11 bases. Germline CDR1 reads SGDLS; CDR2 reads YYNGEE. With 3 bases clipped from V and 8 bases from J, the junction kept 7 bases outside the gene matches. The CDR3 is made up of 15 amino acids. The CDR3 nucleotides read TGTGCCAGCAGCGCGTCAGGGACAGGGGGAGATGAGCAGTTCTTC. It specifies CASSASGTGGDEQFF.

This clone has a single count. This chain connects TRBV28 to TRBJ2-1, with 10 nucleotides matching TRBD2. CDR1 is MDHEN and CDR2 is SYDVKM in the germline V gene. V dropped 6 bases and J dropped 9; count of bases not matched to a gene: 8. CDR3 length: 14 amino acids. CDR3 DNA sequence: TGTGCCAGCAGACTCGCCGGGACTAGCGTTGAGCAGTTCTTC. This gives the protein CASRLAGTSVEQFF.

The rearrangement uses TRBV7-6 and TRBJ2-7; 9 bases agree with TRBD2. CDR1 and CDR2 (germline): SGHVS, FNYEAQ. V gave up 0 bases and J gave up 6 bases; unmatched junction bases: 12. CDR3 length: 17 residues. CDR3 residues: CASSLAGPPSGTSEQYF. CDR3 DNA: TGTGCCAGCAGCTTAGCGGGGCCCCCTAGCGGGACTTCCGAGCAGTACTTC.

The CDR3 sequence: CAWSVGVNQPQHF. Written as DNA, the CDR3 is TGTGCCTGGAGTGTTGGGGTAAATCAGCCCCAGCATTTT. The chain links TRBV30 to TRBJ1-5; no firm D call. Germline CDR1 is GTSNPN and CDR2 is SVGIG (reference sequence). Trimming removed 0 bases from V and 4 bases from J, with 7 bases in between. The CDR3 runs to 13 residues.

For this clone: One end of the junction is discordant with germline, which a read error may explain. This chain joins TRBV6-5 and TRBJ1-2; no reliable D call. Germline V lookup: CDR1 MNHEY, CDR2 SVGAGI. The CDR3 is 13 residues long. CDR3 DNA sequence: TGTGCCACCAGTCGGACCGCTAACTATGGCTACACCTTC. This sequence encodes CATSRTANYGYTF.

The chain uses TRBV6-1 and TRBJ1-6; 9 bases match TRBD1. V was clipped by 6 bases and J by 7 bases; unmatched bases: 7. Germline loops: CDR1 MNHNS, CDR2 SASEGT. The CDR3 covers 15 residues. CDR3 nucleotide sequence: TGTGCCAGCAGACCCACAGGGGGCGGGAATTCACCCCTCCACTTT. It encodes CASRPTGGGNSPLHF.

In its sample, this clone was seen once. This sequence joins TRBV5-6 and TRBJ2-7, with D unclear. Germline CDR1 is SGHDT and CDR2 is YYEEEE. V was trimmed by 0 bases and J by 3 bases, leaving 7 bases between them. The CDR3 is 13 amino acids. The CDR3, as DNA: TGTGCCAGCAGCTTGGCAGGCCTCTACGAGCAGTACTTC. Amino acids: CASSLAGLYEQYF.

The chain links TRBV27 to TRBJ1-2; 7 bases line up with TRBD1. J gave up 8 bases and V 5 bases, and 8 bases lay outside the gene matches. Per germline, CDR1 MNHEY and CDR2 SMNVEV (reference sequence). The CDR3 loop spans 13 amino acids. CDR3 sequence (DNA): TGTGCCAGCAGTAATACAAGGGGGCTAGGCTACACCTTC. The encoded protein is CASSNTRGLGYTF.

The V gene is TRBV6-2 or TRBV6-3, the J gene TRBJ2-2; TRBD2 matches at 14 bases. V shed 5 bases and J 2 bases; nucleotides not matched to a gene: 10. This CDR3 spans 19 amino acids. Germline values: CDR1 MNHEY, CDR2 SVGEGT. The DNA of the CDR3 is TGTGCCAGCAGTCAAACTGGGACTAGCGGGGGCCTAAACACCGGGGAGCTGTTTTTT. It yields the protein CASSQTGTSGGLNTGELFF.

The table lists this clone with a count of one. This chain connects TRBV27 to TRBJ1-2; 9 bases are a match to TRBD1. The CDR3 contains 14 residues. CDR1 is MNHEY, CDR2 SMNVEV, per germline (reference sequence). Trimming removed 4 bases from V and 5 bases from J; junction bases left unmatched: 5. CDR3 in DNA: TGTGCCAGCAGTTGGCAAGGGACAGGGTATGGCTACACCTTC. Its translation is CASSWQGTGYGYTF.

This clone showed up just once. The rearrangement links TRBV28 to TRBJ2-3; D not resolved. The germline gives CDR1 MDHEN, CDR2 SYDVKM. The V end was cut by 3 bases, the J end by 4 bases, with 11 bases between. The CDR3 consists of 14 residues. CDR3 nucleotide sequence: TGTGCCAGCAGTTTCGGGCAAAGCGCAGATACGCAGTATTTT. Translation gives CASSFGQSADTQYF.

The rearrangement uses TRBV6-1 and TRBJ2-5; TRBD2 agrees at 9 bases. This CDR3 region has 17 residues. Trimming at V came to 0 bases and at J to 0 bases, leaving 5 bases not matched to a gene. Germline CDR1 MNHNS, CDR2 SASEGT. In DNA form, the CDR3 reads TGTGCCAGCAGTGAAGCTCGCGGGGGGGCCCACCAAGAGACCCAGTACTTC. As protein: CASSEARGGAHQETQYF.

The V and J genes are TRBV15 and TRBJ2-6; D ambiguous. In germline, CDR1 is LNHNV, CDR2 YYDKDF (reference sequence). The CDR3 has 13 residues. Trimming pared 5 bases from V and 2 bases from J, leaving 4 bases between. CDR3 in DNA: TGTGCCACCAGCGGCCCTGGGGCCAACGTCCTGACTTTC. Its protein is CATSGPGANVLTF.